The source of this TCR beta chain is a study of T-cell memory formation after mild COVID-19. Study context: Clusters were largely donor specific.

CDR3 length: 13 amino acids. V dropped 3 bases and J dropped 6; count of bases not matched to a gene: 2. 5'RACE with constant-segment primers built TCRalpha and TCRbeta cDNA libraries with UMIs. TCRdb re-analysed the 5' RACE reads in MiXCR, keeping a single row per CDR3 protein. In the table there are fewer than 350,000 distinct CDR3 sequences, roughly 8.2% of which are singletons. The TCR comes from a man aged 18 to 30 who had mild COVID-19 (a few samples of this study predate the infection). Cell type and time point are not known. The chain uses TRBV12-3 or TRBV12-4 and TRBJ2-1, with 7 bases aligning to TRBD2. The sample consisted of PBMCs or a T cell subset sorted from them (not recorded which). This CDR3 reads CASSFRGVNEQFF. For the CDR3, the DNA is TGTGCCAGCAGTTTCCGGGGGGTCAATGAGCAGTTCTTC.